Shown below are 2 T cell receptor beta chains from a single sample sequenced in a study of vaccination effects on CD4 cells after COVID-19. Pools of viral peptides were used by the ViraFEST assay to expand antigen-specific CD4+ T cells ahead of sequencing. Having been cultured for 9 to 11 days, the cells underwent CD4+ T cell isolation. Each vaccine recipient was nucleocapsid antibody negative and had no prior SARS-CoV-2 infection. Antigen specificity for these receptors is unknown. TCRdb keeps only in-frame clones here, not all; method: immunoSEQ multiplex PCR. The sample has about 65,000 clones; approximately 79% are singletons. The sequencing used CD4+ T cells from PBMCs cultured with HCoV-NL63 spike peptides, collected before COVID-19 vaccination. The source is a human donor who received a COVID-19 vaccine.

CDR3 residues: CASSTIAGSGTDTQYF. The CDR3 DNA is TGTGCCAGCTCAACAATAGCGGGGTCGGGGACAGATACGCAGTATTTT. The gene calls are TRBV18 and TRBJ2-3; 8 bases line up with TRBD2. The CDR3 has 16 residues. Germline CDR1 KGHSH, CDR2 LQKENI. J lost 3 bases, V lost 5 bases, and 10 bases had no gene match. Combining the CDR3 with reference TRBV18 and TRBJ2-3 gives the whole variable domain NAGVMQNPRHLVRRRGQEARLRCSPMKGHSHVYWYRQLPEEGLKFMVYLQKENIIDESGMPKERFSAEFPKEGPSILRIQQVVRGDSAAYFCASSTIAGSGTDTQYFGPGTRLTVL.

This CDR3 reads CASSLAGGLNEQFF. Written as DNA, the CDR3 is TGTGCCAGCAGCTTGGCCGGGGGACTGAATGAGCAGTTCTTC. V is TRBV7-9 and J is TRBJ2-1, with D possibly matching TRBD2 (6 bases). The CDR3 extends over 14 amino acids. Germline V lookup: CDR1 SEHNR, CDR2 FQNEAQ (reference sequence). V lost 3 bases and J lost 7, with 13 bases in between.